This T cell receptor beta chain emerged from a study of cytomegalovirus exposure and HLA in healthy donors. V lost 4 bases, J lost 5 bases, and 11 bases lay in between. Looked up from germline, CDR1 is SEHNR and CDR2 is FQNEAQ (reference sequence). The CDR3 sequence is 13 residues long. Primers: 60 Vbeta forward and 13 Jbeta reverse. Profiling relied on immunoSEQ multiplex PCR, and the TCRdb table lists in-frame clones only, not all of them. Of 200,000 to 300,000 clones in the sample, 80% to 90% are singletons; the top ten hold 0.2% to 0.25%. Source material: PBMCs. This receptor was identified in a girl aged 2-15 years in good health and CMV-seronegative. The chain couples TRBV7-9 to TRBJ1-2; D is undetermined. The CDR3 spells CASSSSGGYGYTF. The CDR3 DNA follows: TGTGCCAGCAGCTCTTCCGGCGGGTATGGCTACACCTTC.